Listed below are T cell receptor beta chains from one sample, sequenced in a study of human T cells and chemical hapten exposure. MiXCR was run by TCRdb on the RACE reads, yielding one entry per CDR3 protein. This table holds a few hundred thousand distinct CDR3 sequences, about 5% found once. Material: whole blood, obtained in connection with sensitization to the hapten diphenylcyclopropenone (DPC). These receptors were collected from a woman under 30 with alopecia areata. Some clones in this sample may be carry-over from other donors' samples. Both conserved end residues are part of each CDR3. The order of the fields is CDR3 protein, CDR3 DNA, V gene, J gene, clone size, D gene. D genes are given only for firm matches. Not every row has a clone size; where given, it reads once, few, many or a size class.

cdr3_aa: CSAYSGGRLNNEQFF; cdr3_nt: TGCAGTGCGTACAGCGGGGGGCGACTGAACAATGAGCAGTTCTTC; v_call: TRBV20-1; j_call: TRBJ2-1; clone_size: NA; d_call: TRBD2
cdr3_aa: CASSFGAGYGYTF; cdr3_nt: TGTGCCAGCAGTTTTGGCGCGGGGTATGGCTACACCTTC; v_call: TRBV28; j_call: TRBJ1-2; clone_size: many; d_call: NA
cdr3_aa: CASRLDRGSTGELFF; cdr3_nt: TGTGCCAGCAGACTGGACAGGGGATCCACCGGGGAGCTGTTTTTT; v_call: TRBV7-2; j_call: TRBJ2-2; clone_size: many; d_call: TRBD1
cdr3_aa: CASSQERLISGANVLTF; cdr3_nt: TGTGCCAGCAGCCAAGAGCGACTGATCTCTGGGGCCAACGTCCTGACTTTC; v_call: TRBV4-2; j_call: TRBJ2-6; clone_size: many; d_call: NA
cdr3_aa: CASRLSGGLNEQFF; cdr3_nt: TGCGCCAGCAGGCTTAGCGGGGGTTTGAATGAGCAGTTCTTC; v_call: TRBV5-1; j_call: TRBJ2-1; clone_size: many; d_call: TRBD2
cdr3_aa: CASSPRGGPYNEQFF; cdr3_nt: TGTGCCAGCAGCCCGCGGGGGGGTCCCTACAATGAGCAGTTCTTC; v_call: TRBV12-3/TRBV12-4; j_call: TRBJ2-1; clone_size: many; d_call: TRBD2
cdr3_aa: CASSPTTGTGTTTSYNSPLHF; cdr3_nt: TGTGCCAGCAGTCCTACTACCGGGACAGGAACAACTACCTCCTATAATTCACCCCTCCACTTT; v_call: TRBV27; j_call: TRBJ1-6; clone_size: NA; d_call: TRBD1
cdr3_aa: CASSQSTGGGYGYTF; cdr3_nt: TGTGCCAGCAGCCAGAGTACAGGGGGAGGGTATGGCTACACCTTC; v_call: TRBV4-2; j_call: TRBJ1-2; clone_size: few; d_call: TRBD1
cdr3_aa: CASSYRGAVKNSPLHF; cdr3_nt: TGTGCCAGCAGTTACCGGGGAGCGGTGAAAAATTCACCCCTCCACTTT; v_call: TRBV6-5; j_call: TRBJ1-6; clone_size: many; d_call: NA
cdr3_aa: CASSVVDAGGPGEQFF; cdr3_nt: TGTGCCAGCAGCGTAGTTGATGCGGGGGGGCCCGGTGAGCAGTTCTTC; v_call: TRBV9; j_call: TRBJ2-1; clone_size: NA; d_call: TRBD2
cdr3_aa: CASSGRGAMEDTQYF; cdr3_nt: TGTGCCAGCAGTGGACGGGGGGCCATGGAAGATACGCAGTATTTT; v_call: TRBV2; j_call: TRBJ2-3; clone_size: many; d_call: NA
cdr3_aa: CASSLLQGVREQYF; cdr3_nt: TGCGCCAGCAGCTTGTTACAGGGGGTACGCGAGCAGTACTTC; v_call: TRBV5-1; j_call: TRBJ2-7; clone_size: NA; d_call: TRBD1
cdr3_aa: CASSRQGAANTGELFF; cdr3_nt: TGTGCCAGCAGCAGACAGGGGGCTGCGAACACCGGGGAGCTGTTTTTT; v_call: TRBV7-2; j_call: TRBJ2-2; clone_size: many; d_call: TRBD1
cdr3_aa: CASSPGGQGDEKLFF; cdr3_nt: TGTGCCAGCAGTCCTGGGGGACAGGGTGATGAAAAACTGTTTTTT; v_call: TRBV12-3/TRBV12-4; j_call: TRBJ1-4; clone_size: NA; d_call: TRBD1
cdr3_aa: CASNGALDEKLFF; cdr3_nt: TGTGCCAGCAACGGGGCTTTGGATGAAAAACTGTTTTTT; v_call: TRBV6-2/TRBV6-3; j_call: TRBJ1-4; clone_size: many; d_call: NA
cdr3_aa: CASCEPNTDTQYF; cdr3_nt: TGTGCCAGTTGTGAACCGAACACAGATACGCAGTATTTT; v_call: TRBV6-6; j_call: TRBJ2-3; clone_size: NA; d_call: NA
cdr3_aa: CASSSAERVYGYTF; cdr3_nt: TGTGCCAGCAGTTCCGCTGAGAGGGTTTATGGCTACACCTTC; v_call: TRBV6-2/TRBV6-3; j_call: TRBJ1-2; clone_size: many; d_call: NA
cdr3_aa: CASKDTGANVLTF; cdr3_nt: TGTGCCAGTAAGGACACGGGGGCCAACGTCCTGACTTTC; v_call: TRBV19; j_call: TRBJ2-6; clone_size: NA; d_call: NA
cdr3_aa: CASSLGTAYGYTF; cdr3_nt: TGTGCCAGCAGCTTAGGGACAGCCTATGGCTACACCTTC; v_call: TRBV7-9; j_call: TRBJ1-2; clone_size: many; d_call: NA
cdr3_aa: CASSLGRTNYGYTF; cdr3_nt: TGTGCCAGCAGTTTAGGCAGGACTAACTATGGCTACACCTTC; v_call: TRBV13; j_call: TRBJ1-2; clone_size: many; d_call: NA